The rows below give T cell receptor beta chains drawn from one sample of a study of shared clonotypes between healthy human individuals. Measured with immunoSEQ multiplex PCR; TCRdb has only the in-frame clones, and not every one. The sample consists of roughly 650,000 clones, 97% of them appearing once. The specimen was naive CD4+ T cells sorted from blood. These receptors came from a woman aged 30 to 39 in good health. The CDR3 runs from the conserved cysteine through the conserved F or W. Each record gives: V gene, J gene, clone size, D gene, CDR3 protein, CDR3 DNA. The D gene is left open where the match is weak. Only part of the rows carry a size: once, few, many, or a class if the clone is expanded.

v_call: TRBV27; j_call: TRBJ2-1; clone_size: .; d_call: .; cdr3_aa: CASSSYLNEQFF; cdr3_nt: TGTGCCAGCAGTTCTTACTTAAATGAGCAGTTCTTC
v_call: TRBV19; j_call: TRBJ1-2; clone_size: .; d_call: TRBD1; cdr3_aa: CASSLMQGAIYGYTF; cdr3_nt: TGTGCCAGTAGTCTTATGCAGGGGGCGATCTATGGCTACACCTTC
v_call: TRBV11-2; j_call: TRBJ2-7; clone_size: .; d_call: .; cdr3_aa: CASSPPRRDHYEQYF; cdr3_nt: TGTGCCAGCAGCCCGCCTCGAAGGGACCACTACGAGCAGTACTTC
v_call: TRBV28; j_call: TRBJ2-3; clone_size: .; d_call: TRBD2; cdr3_aa: CASSGTSLGHTDTQYF; cdr3_nt: TGTGCCAGCAGTGGGACTAGCCTGGGGCACACAGATACGCAGTATTTT
v_call: TRBV5-1; j_call: TRBJ1-1; clone_size: .; d_call: .; cdr3_aa: CASTFGEGGTEAFF; cdr3_nt: TGCGCCAGCACCTTTGGGGAGGGAGGCACTGAAGCTTTCTTT
v_call: TRBV4-1; j_call: TRBJ1-2; clone_size: once; d_call: .; cdr3_aa: CASSQALDSLTNYGYTF; cdr3_nt: TGCGCCAGCAGCCAAGCTCTGGACAGCCTAACAAACTATGGCTACACCTTC
v_call: TRBV15; j_call: TRBJ1-2; clone_size: .; d_call: .; cdr3_aa: CATSRDTATNYGYTF; cdr3_nt: TGTGCCACCAGCAGAGACACAGCAACTAACTATGGCTACACCTTC
v_call: TRBV27; j_call: TRBJ2-3; clone_size: .; d_call: TRBD2; cdr3_aa: CASSRTSMYTQYF; cdr3_nt: TGTGCCAGCAGTCGGACTAGCATGTATACGCAGTATTTT
v_call: TRBV6-5; j_call: TRBJ1-2; clone_size: .; d_call: TRBD1; cdr3_aa: CASSYFQGARFGYTF; cdr3_nt: TGTGCCAGCAGTTACTTTCAGGGGGCGAGGTTCGGCTACACCTTC
v_call: TRBV27; j_call: TRBJ2-3; clone_size: .; d_call: TRBD2; cdr3_aa: CASTRLAGGLDTQYF; cdr3_nt: TGTGCCAGCACTCGACTAGCGGGAGGACTAGATACGCAGTATTTT
v_call: TRBV28; j_call: TRBJ1-1; clone_size: .; d_call: TRBD1; cdr3_aa: CASIGGQGSTEAFF; cdr3_nt: TGTGCCAGCATCGGGGGACAGGGGTCCACTGAAGCTTTCTTT
v_call: TRBV4-1; j_call: TRBJ2-2; clone_size: .; d_call: TRBD1; cdr3_aa: CASSQAPGQGANTGELFF; cdr3_nt: TGCGCCAGCAGCCAGGCTCCGGGACAGGGGGCGAACACCGGGGAGCTGTTTTTT
v_call: TRBV25-1; j_call: TRBJ1-2; clone_size: .; d_call: TRBD1; cdr3_aa: CASSESIPGQNYGYTF; cdr3_nt: TGTGCCAGCAGTGAAAGCATCCCGGGACAGAACTATGGCTACACCTTC
v_call: TRBV5-1; j_call: TRBJ2-7; clone_size: .; d_call: TRBD2; cdr3_aa: CASRMTVAGLYEQYF; cdr3_nt: TGCGCCAGCAGGATGACAGTAGCGGGCCTCTACGAGCAGTACTTC
v_call: TRBV5-8; j_call: TRBJ2-1; clone_size: .; d_call: .; cdr3_aa: CASSVINEQFF; cdr3_nt: TGTGCCAGCAGCGTAATAAATGAGCAGTTCTTC
v_call: TRBV7-9; j_call: TRBJ2-3; clone_size: .; d_call: TRBD2; cdr3_aa: CASSSGLAGKFGATDTQYF; cdr3_nt: TGTGCCAGCAGCTCCGGACTAGCGGGAAAATTTGGGGCCACAGATACGCAGTATTTT
v_call: TRBV6-6; j_call: TRBJ2-1; clone_size: .; d_call: .; cdr3_aa: CASSYPEKEQFF; cdr3_nt: TGTGCCAGCAGTTACCCGGAAAAGGAGCAGTTCTTC
v_call: TRBV6-5; j_call: TRBJ2-4; clone_size: .; d_call: TRBD2; cdr3_aa: CASSYEAGARQYF; cdr3_nt: TGTGCCAGCAGTTACGAGGCGGGAGCCCGACAGTACTTC
v_call: TRBV19; j_call: TRBJ1-2; clone_size: .; d_call: .; cdr3_aa: CASSITPPSQGFGGYTF; cdr3_nt: TGTGCCAGTAGTATAACCCCTCCATCTCAGGGCTTTGGTGGCTACACCTTC
v_call: TRBV5-1; j_call: TRBJ1-2; clone_size: .; d_call: .; cdr3_aa: CASSLDGQGRYGYTF; cdr3_nt: TGCGCCAGCAGCTTGGATGGGCAGGGGAGGTATGGCTACACCTTC
v_call: TRBV7-8; j_call: TRBJ2-7; clone_size: .; d_call: TRBD1; cdr3_aa: CASSLDGGTGVSWSYEQYF; cdr3_nt: TGTGCCAGCAGCTTAGATGGGGGGACAGGGGTGTCATGGTCCTACGAGCAGTACTTC
v_call: TRBV6-5; j_call: TRBJ1-1; clone_size: .; d_call: .; cdr3_aa: CASSYSMTGPGTEAFF; cdr3_nt: TGTGCCAGCAGTTACTCGATGACGGGACCGGGCACTGAAGCTTTCTTT
v_call: TRBV2; j_call: TRBJ2-1; clone_size: .; d_call: .; cdr3_aa: CASLATAGYNEQFF; cdr3_nt: TGTGCCAGCTTGGCGACAGCGGGTTACAATGAGCAGTTCTTC
v_call: TRBV18; j_call: TRBJ2-3; clone_size: .; d_call: .; cdr3_aa: CASSRQSSMGAGDTQYF; cdr3_nt: TGTGCCAGCTCACGGCAATCTTCGATGGGGGCCGGAGATACGCAGTATTTT
v_call: TRBV9; j_call: TRBJ2-5; clone_size: .; d_call: .; cdr3_aa: CASTQTGGLGETQYF; cdr3_nt: TGTGCCAGCACCCAGACAGGTGGGCTAGGAGAGACCCAGTACTTC
v_call: TRBV5-1; j_call: TRBJ1-1; clone_size: .; d_call: TRBD1; cdr3_aa: CASSTWTGVNTEAFF; cdr3_nt: TGCGCCAGCAGCACCTGGACAGGGGTGAACACTGAAGCTTTCTTT
v_call: TRBV6-5; j_call: TRBJ2-7; clone_size: .; d_call: .; cdr3_aa: CASSSGTSVSVGEQYF; cdr3_nt: TGTGCCAGCAGTTCCGGGACATCGGTTTCGGTTGGGGAGCAGTACTTC
v_call: TRBV28; j_call: TRBJ2-6; clone_size: .; d_call: .; cdr3_aa: CASTTGLGGANVLTF; cdr3_nt: TGTGCCAGCACCACAGGGCTTGGTGGGGCCAACGTCCTGACTTTC
v_call: TRBV9; j_call: TRBJ2-2; clone_size: .; d_call: .; cdr3_aa: CASSDDLAEANTGELFF; cdr3_nt: TGTGCCAGCAGCGACGACTTAGCGGAAGCGAACACCGGGGAGCTGTTTTTT
v_call: TRBV11-2; j_call: TRBJ2-2; clone_size: once; d_call: TRBD1; cdr3_aa: CASSRGTGRNTGELFF; cdr3_nt: TGTGCCAGCAGCCGTGGGACAGGGAGAAACACCGGGGAGCTGTTTTTT
v_call: TRBV10-1; j_call: TRBJ2-2; clone_size: .; d_call: .; cdr3_aa: CASSEGGAGELFF; cdr3_nt: TGCGCCAGCAGTGAAGGCGGAGCCGGGGAGCTGTTTTTT
v_call: TRBV19; j_call: TRBJ1-1; clone_size: .; d_call: .; cdr3_aa: CASSYSGLDTEAFF; cdr3_nt: TGTGCCAGTAGCTACTCGGGGTTAGACACTGAAGCTTTCTTT
v_call: TRBV15; j_call: TRBJ2-7; clone_size: .; d_call: .; cdr3_aa: CATSRRRQGFYEQYF; cdr3_nt: TGTGCCACCAGCAGAAGAAGGCAGGGTTTCTACGAGCAGTACTTC
v_call: TRBV7-8; j_call: TRBJ2-3; clone_size: once; d_call: TRBD2; cdr3_aa: CASSLAGLDVDTQYF; cdr3_nt: TGTGCCAGCAGCTTAGCGGGACTAGATGTAGATACGCAGTATTTT
v_call: TRBV7-2; j_call: TRBJ2-3; clone_size: .; d_call: .; cdr3_aa: CASSFRPSTDTQYF; cdr3_nt: TGTGCCAGCAGCTTCCGGCCTAGCACAGATACGCAGTATTTT
v_call: TRBV28; j_call: TRBJ1-2; clone_size: .; d_call: TRBD1; cdr3_aa: CAATGRYYGYTF; cdr3_nt: TGTGCTGCGACAGGGAGGTACTATGGCTACACCTTC
v_call: TRBV27; j_call: TRBJ2-3; clone_size: .; d_call: .; cdr3_aa: CASRGYTQYF; cdr3_nt: TGTGCCAGCCGGGGATATACGCAGTATTTT
v_call: TRBV28; j_call: TRBJ1-1; clone_size: .; d_call: .; cdr3_aa: CASYEQGPNTEAFF; cdr3_nt: TGTGCCAGTTATGAACAGGGCCCGAACACTGAAGCTTTCTTT
v_call: TRBV2; j_call: TRBJ2-7; clone_size: .; d_call: .; cdr3_aa: CASSDRQFREQYF; cdr3_nt: TGTGCCAGCAGCGACCGACAGTTCCGAGAGCAGTACTTC
v_call: TRBV6-5; j_call: TRBJ1-5; clone_size: .; d_call: TRBD1; cdr3_aa: CASSRAGQGSQPQHF; cdr3_nt: TGTGCCAGCAGCCGAGCGGGACAGGGGAGTCAGCCCCAGCATTTT
v_call: TRBV6-1; j_call: TRBJ2-7; clone_size: .; d_call: .; cdr3_aa: CASTRGYTTYEQYF; cdr3_nt: TGTGCCAGCACCCGAGGGTACACCACCTACGAGCAGTACTTC
v_call: TRBV19; j_call: TRBJ1-2; clone_size: .; d_call: .; cdr3_aa: CASIKKEGVTYGYTF; cdr3_nt: TGTGCCAGTATCAAGAAGGAGGGGGTGACCTATGGCTACACCTTC
v_call: TRBV6-1; j_call: TRBJ1-2; clone_size: .; d_call: .; cdr3_aa: CASTQVYGYTF; cdr3_nt: TGTGCCAGCACTCAAGTCTATGGCTACACCTTC
v_call: TRBV5-1; j_call: TRBJ2-1; clone_size: .; d_call: .; cdr3_aa: CASSLGRVEQFF; cdr3_nt: TGCGCCAGCAGCTTGGGTAGGGTTGAGCAGTTCTTC
v_call: TRBV6-6; j_call: TRBJ2-7; clone_size: .; d_call: TRBD1; cdr3_aa: CATRGTGGVEQYF; cdr3_nt: TGTGCCACCAGGGGGACAGGTGGGGTCGAGCAGTACTTC
v_call: TRBV28; j_call: TRBJ2-3; clone_size: .; d_call: .; cdr3_aa: CASRSLRDTQYF; cdr3_nt: TGTGCCAGCAGATCACTTAGAGATACGCAGTATTTT
v_call: TRBV28; j_call: TRBJ2-7; clone_size: .; d_call: TRBD2; cdr3_aa: CASSLQASGRREQYF; cdr3_nt: TGTGCCAGCAGTTTACAGGCTAGCGGACGTCGGGAGCAGTACTTC
v_call: TRBV7-9; j_call: TRBJ2-5; clone_size: .; d_call: .; cdr3_aa: CASSLVRNSQETQYF; cdr3_nt: TGTGCCAGCAGCTTAGTTCGGAACAGCCAAGAGACCCAGTACTTC
v_call: TRBV18; j_call: TRBJ1-1; clone_size: few; d_call: TRBD1; cdr3_aa: CASSPQVLAQGVANTEAFF; cdr3_nt: TGTGCCAGCTCACCACAAGTTTTGGCACAGGGGGTAGCGAACACTGAAGCTTTCTTT
v_call: TRBV4-2; j_call: TRBJ1-4; clone_size: .; d_call: .; cdr3_aa: CASSQVGWGNRLFF; cdr3_nt: .
v_call: TRBV28; j_call: TRBJ1-2; clone_size: .; d_call: .; cdr3_aa: CASRPTNRRAGYGYTF; cdr3_nt: TGTGCCAGCAGACCAACAAATCGGCGTGCGGGCTATGGCTACACCTTC
v_call: TRBV2; j_call: TRBJ1-5; clone_size: few; d_call: .; cdr3_aa: CASSERRPPSGNQPQHF; cdr3_nt: TGTGCCAGCAGTGAACGGCGGCCCCCGTCCGGCAATCAGCCCCAGCATTTT
v_call: TRBV11-2; j_call: TRBJ2-7; clone_size: .; d_call: .; cdr3_aa: CASRRSSYEQYF; cdr3_nt: TGTGCCAGCAGAAGGAGCTCCTACGAGCAGTACTTC
v_call: TRBV28; j_call: TRBJ1-2; clone_size: .; d_call: .; cdr3_aa: CASSLLGSGGGYTF; cdr3_nt: TGTGCCAGCAGTTTATTGGGGAGTGGTGGTGGCTACACCTTC
v_call: TRBV2; j_call: TRBJ2-7; clone_size: .; d_call: .; cdr3_aa: CASSRAYEQYF; cdr3_nt: TGTGCCAGCAGCCGGGCCTACGAGCAGTACTTC